A single sample is the source of the 19 T cell receptor beta chains below, sequenced in a study of cytomegalovirus exposure and HLA in healthy donors. 60 Vbeta and 13 Jbeta primers were used in PCR. Clones were read by immunoSEQ multiplex PCR, and TCRdb kept only the in-frame ones, dropping some. Of roughly 130,000 clones listed, around 65% are singletons. Input material: PBMCs. The source of these receptors is a woman aged 55 to 70 in good health and CMV-seronegative.

Here the CDR3 reads CAIAGGTEAFF. CDR3 bases: TGTGCCATCGCGGGTGGCACTGAAGCTTTCTTT. This rearrangement joins TRBV10-3 to TRBJ1-1; D uncertain. Germline V gives CDR1 ENHRY, CDR2 SYGVKD. This CDR3 is 11 amino acids long. V was pared by 8 bases and J by 4 bases, with 8 bases between.

The chain joins TRBV4-1 to TRBJ2-7; TRBD1 matches 9 bases. Losses at the gene ends were 3 bases for V and 0 bases for J; bases not matched to a gene: 6. This CDR3 is 16 amino acids long. Germline CDR1 MGHRA, CDR2 YSYEKL. For the CDR3, the DNA is TGCGCCAGCAGCCAGGGACAGGGAAGCCCCTCCTACGAGCAGTACTTC. This gives the protein CASSQGQGSPSYEQYF.

The sample holds a few counts of this clone. The V gene is TRBV19, the J gene TRBJ1-1; possible D gene TRBD1, 5 bases. Per the germline V gene, CDR1 is LNHDA and CDR2 is SQIVND (reference sequence). This CDR3 region has 13 residues. V was clipped by 1 base and J by 7 bases, with 10 bases between them. CDR3 DNA: TGTGCCAGTAGTATAGGGGGGAGGGTTGAAGCTTTCTTT. This translates into CASSIGGRVEAFF.

The chain carries TRBV4-1 and TRBJ1-2; TRBD1 matches 7 bases. CDR1 is MGHRA and CDR2 is YSYEKL in the germline V gene. CDR3 length: 13 amino acids. J lost 4 bases, V lost 6 bases, and 5 bases had no gene match. CDR3 nucleotides: TGCGCCAGCAGGAATACAGGGGCCTATGGCTACACCTTC. Residues: CASRNTGAYGYTF.

In its sample, this clone was seen a few times. The chain links TRBV6-6 to TRBJ2-7; the D gene is possibly TRBD2 (5 bases). The CDR3 consists of 12 residues. From germline, CDR1 is MNHNY and CDR2 SVGAGI (reference sequence). The V and J ends lost 9 bases and 4 bases respectively, with 13 bases between them. The CDR3, as DNA: TGTGCCAGTTCCCGGGGTCTTTACGAGCAGTACTTC. This codes for CASSRGLYEQYF.

This clone was counted between two and nine times. The chain uses TRBV5-1 and TRBJ1-1, with TRBD1 identical over 12 bases. The CDR3 runs to 16 residues. The trim removed 0 bases at V and 4 bases at J, leaving 4 bases unmatched. The germline V gene has CDR1 SGHRS and CDR2 YFSETQ. CDR3 in DNA: TGCGCCAGCAGCTTGGGGGACAGGGGGCTGTCCACTGAAGCTTTCTTT. Amino acids: CASSLGDRGLSTEAFF.

The chain joins TRBV5-5 to TRBJ1-2; D remains ambiguous. Trimming pared 4 bases from V and 8 bases from J, leaving 12 bases between. The length of the CDR3 is 12 residues. Germline assignment: CDR1 SGHKS and CDR2 YYEKEE (reference sequence). The CDR3 region is CASSPVPGGYTF. The CDR3 DNA sequence: TGTGCCAGCAGCCCGGTGCCGGGGGGCTACACCTTC.

Comments on this clone: Since a far larger clone is one base different, this is likely a read error. The chain combines TRBV7-3 with TRBJ2-7; 9 positions agree with TRBD1. The CDR3 extends over 15 amino acids. The germline gives CDR1 SGHTA, CDR2 FQGTGA. The CDR3 here is CSSSLGTGWADEQYF. The CDR3 DNA follows: TGTTCCAGCAGCTTAGGGACAGGGTGGGCCGATGAGCAGTACTTC.

This clone was picked up one time. The chain couples TRBV10-3 to TRBJ1-2; tentative D call: TRBD1 (6 bases). The ends were cut back, 3 bases at V and 6 bases at J, with 23 bases in the middle. The CDR3 sequence is 17 residues long. Germline loops: CDR1 ENHRY, CDR2 SYGVKD. CDR3 coding DNA: TGTGCCATCAGTGACCCCTCGGGTCAGGGGCGTAGGAATGGCTACACCTTC. Its protein product is CAISDPSGQGRRNGYTF.

For this clone: This sample includes further DNA sequences coding for the same CDR3. This rearrangement joins TRBV7-2 to TRBJ1-1; D call uncertain. The V end lost 5 bases, the J end lost 5 bases, and 12 bases lay between the germline ends. The CDR3 is 13 residues long. From germline, CDR1 is SGHTA and CDR2 FQGNSA. CDR3 nucleotides: TGTGCCAGCAGCGCCTTAAGGCGGACTGAAGCTTTCTTT. This codes for CASSALRRTEAFF.

This clone was observed a single time. This sequence joins TRBV18 and TRBJ2-1; weak D call: TRBD1 (5 bases). The V and J ends lost 5 bases and 2 bases respectively, with 16 bases between them. This CDR3 has 16 residues. Germline V gene data show CDR1 as KGHSH and CDR2 as LQKENI. The CDR3 loop is CASSAMGPGTYNEQFF. DNA for the CDR3: TGTGCCAGCTCAGCAATGGGGCCAGGAACCTACAATGAGCAGTTCTTC.

This clone was counted only a few times. V usage is TRBV7-2 and J usage is TRBJ2-5; TRBD1 agrees at 11 bases. Looked up from germline, CDR1 is SGHTA and CDR2 is FQGNSA. This CDR3 is built from 14 residues. V gave up 6 bases and J gave up 4 bases; unmatched junction bases: 4. This CDR3 is CASSTGTGGETQYF. In nucleotides, the CDR3 is TGTGCCAGCAGTACCGGGACAGGGGGAGAGACCCAGTACTTC.

The V call is TRBV5-6, the J call TRBJ2-3; D is unclear. Trimming shortened V by 0 bases and J by 8 bases, and 7 bases separated the two germline ends. The CDR3 runs 12 residues. CDR1 is SGHDT and CDR2 is YYEEEE in the germline V gene. DNA of the CDR3: TGTGCCAGCAGCTTGGATCACGGTACGCAGTATTTT. It specifies CASSLDHGTQYF.

In regard to this clone: The sample carries other DNA sequences with the same CDR3. The V gene is TRBV2, the J gene TRBJ2-3; 9 bases match TRBD1. This CDR3 has 14 amino acids. The V segment lost 6 bases and the J segment 1 base; nucleotides outside the gene matches: 2. Germline assignment: CDR1 SNHLY and CDR2 FYNNEI. The CDR3 DNA is TGTGCCAGCAGCCGGGACAGGGGCACAGATACGCAGTATTTT. This translates into CASSRDRGTDTQYF.

The chain carries TRBV29-1 and TRBJ2-5; possibly TRBD1 for D (7 bases). Germline loops: CDR1 SQVTM, CDR2 ANQGSEA. Trimming left V 4 bases short and J 2 bases short, with 14 bases between. CDR3 length equals 14 residues. Here the CDR3 DNA reads TGCAGCGTTGTCAGGGGGGAACAACAAGAGACCCAGTACTTC. It encodes CSVVRGEQQETQYF.

V usage is TRBV14 and J usage is TRBJ1-6, with 7 bases aligning to TRBD1. This CDR3 spans 15 amino acids. The ends lost 3 bases at V and 9 bases at J; junction bases unmatched: 8. Per germline, CDR1 SGHDN and CDR2 FVKESK. CDR3: CASSQETGLVSPLHF. The CDR3 DNA sequence: TGTGCCAGCAGCCAGGAGACAGGGTTGGTTTCACCCCTCCACTTT.

The chain employs TRBV19 and TRBJ2-1, with 12 bases identical to TRBD2. This CDR3 region has 17 residues. Germline assignment: CDR1 LNHDA and CDR2 SQIVND (reference sequence). V was clipped by 6 bases and J by 9 bases; unmatched bases: 15. CDR3 loop: CASSERTSGVGLSEQFF. The CDR3 bases are TGTGCCAGTAGCGAACGGACTAGCGGGGTTGGCCTGAGTGAGCAGTTCTTC.

At least ten counts were recorded for this clone. The V gene is TRBV9, the J gene TRBJ1-1; no clear D gene. The V gene's germline CDR1 is SGDLS and CDR2 YYNGEE. The CDR3 extends over 12 amino acids. V was pared by 3 bases and J by 1 base, with 4 bases between. The CDR3 loop reads CASSARNTEAFF. CDR3 nucleotide sequence: TGTGCCAGCAGCGCCAGGAACACTGAAGCTTTCTTT.

The chain carries TRBV5-1 and TRBJ2-7, with TRBD1 matching over 9 bases. Germline assignment: CDR1 SGHRS and CDR2 YFSETQ. The CDR3 is made up of 15 amino acids. The V and J ends lost 2 bases and 6 bases, in that order; junction bases with no gene match: 9. CDR3 protein: CASSFMTGGEGEQYF. CDR3 nucleotide sequence: TGCGCCAGCAGCTTCATGACAGGGGGAGAGGGCGAGCAGTACTTC.